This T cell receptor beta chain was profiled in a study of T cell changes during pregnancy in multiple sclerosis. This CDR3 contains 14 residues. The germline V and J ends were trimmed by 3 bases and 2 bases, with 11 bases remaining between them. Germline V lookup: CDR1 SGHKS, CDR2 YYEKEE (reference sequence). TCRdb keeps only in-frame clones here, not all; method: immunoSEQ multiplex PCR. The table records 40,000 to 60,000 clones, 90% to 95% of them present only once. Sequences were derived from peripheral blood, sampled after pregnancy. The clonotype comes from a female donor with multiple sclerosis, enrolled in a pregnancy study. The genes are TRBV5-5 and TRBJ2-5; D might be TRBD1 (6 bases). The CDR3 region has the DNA TGTGCCAGCAGCTCCCAGAGGGGGCAAGAGACCCAGTACTTC. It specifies CASSSQRGQETQYF. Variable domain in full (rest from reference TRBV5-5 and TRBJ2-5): DAGVTQSPTHLIKTRGQQVTLRCSPISGHKSVSWYQQVLGQGPQFIFQYYEKEERGRGNFPDRFSARQFPNYSSELNVNALLLGDSALYLCASSSQRGQETQYFGPGTRLLVL.